The 10 T cell receptor beta chains given below trace back to one sample, sequenced in a study of T cell repertoires in cytomegalovirus infection. TCRdb passed the reads through MiXCR, listing each CDR3 protein once. Here the sample spans a few hundred thousand distinct CDR3 sequences, approximately 15% being singletons. Sequencing was done on a sample of CD8+ T cells from PBMCs. These receptors originate from a human donor in good health (CMV status not recorded). Some clones in this sample may be carry-over from other donors' samples.

This clonotype was picked up one time. The J gene is TRBJ1-2, the V gene TRBV5-5; D is unresolved. With 4 bases removed from V and 4 bases from J, the gap between germline ends came to 8 bases. Germline-derived CDR1 and CDR2 are SGHKS and YYEKEE (reference sequence). This CDR3 contains 12 residues. The CDR3 loop is CASSNKVYGYTF. The DNA for the CDR3 is TGTGCCAGCAGCAACAAGGTCTATGGCTACACCTTC. Drawing the rest from reference TRBV5-5 and TRBJ1-2, the complete variable domain is DAGVTQSPTHLIKTRGQQVTLRCSPISGHKSVSWYQQVLGQGPQFIFQYYEKEERGRGNFPDRFSARQFPNYSSELNVNALLLGDSALYLCASSNKVYGYTFGSGTRLTVV.

This chain joins TRBV12-3 or TRBV12-4 and TRBJ1-1; D not certain. This CDR3 is 14 amino acids long. Trimming pared 6 bases from V and 0 bases from J, leaving 11 bases between. The CDR3 nucleotides read TGTGCCAGCAGATCTGGGCTGATGAACACTGAAGCTTTCTTT. It encodes CASRSGLMNTEAFF.

This clonotype was detected many times. V is TRBV4-1 and J is TRBJ1-2, with D possibly TRBD1 on 5 matching bases. CDR3 length: 13 amino acids. Trimming removed 3 bases at V and 2 bases at J, with 7 bases between. Germline assignment: CDR1 MGHRA and CDR2 YSYEKL. The CDR3 is CASSQGENYGYTF. The CDR3, as DNA: TGCGCCAGCAGCCAGGGGGAGAACTATGGCTACACCTTC.

This clonotype was counted only a few times. The rearrangement joins TRBV19 to TRBJ1-3; D is uncertain. CDR3 length: 13 amino acids. V gave up 8 bases and J gave up 0 bases, with 8 bases separating them. Germline CDR1 and CDR2: LNHDA and SQIVND (reference sequence). The CDR3 DNA is TGTGCCAGTCGACATAACTCTGGAAACACCATATATTTT. Translation gives CASRHNSGNTIYF. Full variable domain (remainder filled in from reference TRBV19 and TRBJ1-3): DGGITQSPKYLFRKEGQNVTLSCEQNLNHDAMYWYRQDPGQGLRLIYYSQIVNDFQKGDIAEGYSVSREKKESFPLTVTSAQKNPTAFYLCASRHNSGNTIYFGEGSWLTVV.

In this sample, this clonotype turned up a few times. The chain is built from TRBV5-1 and TRBJ2-3; a weak D match, TRBD1 (6 bases). This CDR3 contains 14 residues. V was trimmed by 2 bases and J by 3 bases, leaving 10 bases between them. From germline, CDR1 is SGHRS and CDR2 YFSETQ. The CDR3 is CASSFTRGTDTQYF. In DNA form, the CDR3 reads TGCGCCAGCAGCTTTACTAGGGGGACAGATACGCAGTATTTT.

This clonotype was counted at least ten times. This sequence joins TRBV7-2 and TRBJ1-2; TRBD1 aligns across 7 bases. The CDR3 runs 12 residues. V dropped 10 bases and J dropped 6; count of bases not matched to a gene: 8. In germline, CDR1 is SGHTA, CDR2 FQGNSA. CDR3 DNA sequence: TGTGCCACCGCGGAGAGGGGGCATGGCTACACCTTC. It encodes CATAERGHGYTF.

The chain is built from TRBV15 and TRBJ1-5; no clear D gene. V was shortened by 0 bases and J by 0 bases, with 9 bases between the two germline ends. The CDR3 extends over 16 amino acids. The germline V gene has CDR1 LNHNV and CDR2 YYDKDF (reference sequence). The CDR3 spells CATSRDPADSNQPQHF. The CDR3 nucleotides are TGTGCCACCAGCAGAGATCCGGCAGATAGCAATCAGCCCCAGCATTTT.

The rearrangement joins TRBV4-1 to TRBJ2-7; D is ambiguous. This CDR3 contains 14 residues. Per the germline V gene, CDR1 is MGHRA and CDR2 is YSYEKL. V lost 0 bases to trimming and J lost 3 bases, with 9 bases between them. The CDR3 DNA reads as TGCGCCAGCAGCCAAGAGCCCCTCGGCTACGAGCAGTACTTC. Protein product: CASSQEPLGYEQYF.

In its sample, this clonotype was seen a few times. This chain's CDR3 is CSVEDEGYEQYF. DNA for the CDR3: TGCAGCGTTGAAGACGAGGGGTACGAGCAGTACTTC. The chain joins TRBV29-1 to TRBJ2-7, with D perhaps assigned TRBD1 or TRBD2 (5 bases each). Trimming stripped 0 bases from V and 4 bases from J, with 7 bases between. The CDR3 consists of 12 residues. The germline CDR1 and CDR2 sequences are SQVTM and ANQGSEA.

This clonotype has a handful of counts. V and J are TRBV27 and TRBJ2-2, with TRBD1 identical over 7 bases. The CDR3 spans 15 residues. J lost 6 bases, V lost 5 bases, and 9 bases had no gene match. Germline lookup yields CDR1 MNHEY and CDR2 SMNVEV (reference sequence). In DNA form, the CDR3 reads TGTGCCAGCAGTCGACAGGGACCCTATCCCGGGGAGCTGTTTTTT. This encodes CASSRQGPYPGELFF.